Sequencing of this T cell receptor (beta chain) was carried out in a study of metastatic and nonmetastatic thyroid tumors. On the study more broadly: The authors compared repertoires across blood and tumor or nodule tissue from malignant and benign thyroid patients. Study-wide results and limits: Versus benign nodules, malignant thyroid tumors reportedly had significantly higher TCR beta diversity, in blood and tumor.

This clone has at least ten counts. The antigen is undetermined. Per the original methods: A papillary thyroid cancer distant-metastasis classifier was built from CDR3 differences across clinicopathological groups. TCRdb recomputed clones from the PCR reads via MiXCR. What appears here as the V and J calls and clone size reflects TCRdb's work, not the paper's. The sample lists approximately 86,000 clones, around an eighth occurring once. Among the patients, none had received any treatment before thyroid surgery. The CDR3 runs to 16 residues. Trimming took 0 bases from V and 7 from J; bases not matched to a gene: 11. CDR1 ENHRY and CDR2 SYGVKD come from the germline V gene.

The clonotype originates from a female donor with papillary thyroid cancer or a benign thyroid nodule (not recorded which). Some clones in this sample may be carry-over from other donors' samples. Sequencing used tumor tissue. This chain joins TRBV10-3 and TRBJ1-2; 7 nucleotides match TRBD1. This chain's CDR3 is CAISESKEGAFGGYTF. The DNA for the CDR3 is TGTGCCATCAGTGAGTCTAAGGAGGGGGCGTTCGGTGGCTACACCTTC.